A single sample gave rise to the 23 T cell receptor beta chains below, sequenced in a study of blood T cell repertoires in COVID-19. Repertoires were generated with immunoSEQ multiplex PCR, while TCRdb's copy carries only in-frame clones and drops some. This repertoire shows approximately 230,000 clones, around 84% found once; its top ten account for about 1.7%. The sample comprised PBMCs or T cells enriched from blood (not recorded which). Receptors were obtained from a man aged 35-49 years who had recovered from COVID-19.

The chain has TRBV25-1 and TRBJ2-1; 8 nucleotides align to TRBD2. With V trimmed by 7 bases and J by 8 bases, 7 bases remained unmatched. CDR1 MGHDK and CDR2 SYGVNS come from the germline V gene. This CDR3 contains 13 residues. The chain's CDR3 is CASNTGGADEQFF. DNA for the CDR3: TGTGCCAGCAATACGGGAGGGGCGGATGAGCAGTTCTTC.

The CDR3 sequence is CATSRENLPSNEKLFF. CDR3 bases: TGTGCCACCAGCAGAGAGAATTTACCGAGTAATGAAAAACTGTTTTTT. The rearrangement joins TRBV15 to TRBJ1-4, with D unresolved. V was cut by 0 bases and J by 4 bases, with 12 bases left in between. There are 16 residues in the CDR3. Germline CDR1 and CDR2: LNHNV and YYDKDF (reference sequence).

The CDR3 sequence is CAWEPLQGLYTGELFF. CDR3 bases: TGTGCCTGGGAACCCCTCCAGGGGCTATACACCGGGGAGCTGTTTTTT. The rearrangement links TRBV30 to TRBJ2-2, with a weak D call TRBD1 (6 bases). Germline assignment: CDR1 GTSNPN and CDR2 SVGIG (reference sequence). V lost 5 bases, J lost 3 bases, and 19 bases lay in between. The CDR3 sequence is 16 residues long.

The sample holds a few counts of this clone. V is TRBV5-5 and J is TRBJ1-1, with 7 nucleotides matching TRBD1. The trim removed 5 bases at V and 1 base at J, leaving 2 bases unmatched. Germline CDR1 and CDR2: SGHKS and YYEKEE (reference sequence). The CDR3 covers 13 residues. CDR3 in amino acids: CASRWTGNTEAFF. CDR3 DNA sequence: TGTGCCAGCAGGTGGACAGGGAACACTGAAGCTTTCTTT.

This sequence joins TRBV7-7 and TRBJ2-2, with TRBD2 matching 10 bases. This CDR3 comprises 17 residues. Germline trimming cut 5 bases from V and 7 bases from J; bases unmatched to any gene: 13. In germline, CDR1 is SSHAT, CDR2 FNYEAQ (reference sequence). The CDR3 loop is CASSPSLWTSGNGELFF. CDR3 DNA sequence: TGTGCCAGCAGCCCCAGCCTTTGGACTAGCGGAAACGGGGAGCTGTTTTTT. Looking up the rest from reference TRBV7-7 and TRBJ2-2 gives the full variable domain: GAGVSQSPRYKVTKRGQDVTLRCDPISSHATLYWYQQALGQGPEFLTYFNYEAQPDKSGLPSDRFSAERPEGSISTLTIQRTEQRDSAMYRCASSPSLWTSGNGELFFGEGSRLTVL.

The chain recombines TRBV2 with TRBJ2-4, with 8 positions matching TRBD2. V shed 4 bases, J shed 9 bases, and the junction held 8 bases outside the gene matches. The length of the CDR3 is 14 residues. CDR1 is SNHLY, CDR2 FYNNEI, per germline. The CDR3: CASSADAGGIIQYF. DNA of the CDR3: TGTGCCAGCAGTGCGGACGCGGGGGGTATCATTCAGTACTTC.

The chain links TRBV6-2 or TRBV6-3 to TRBJ2-7, with D unresolved. Germline values: CDR1 MNHEY, CDR2 SVGEGT. The CDR3 covers 12 residues. Trimming left V 6 bases short and J 6 bases short, with 12 bases between. The CDR3 sequence is CASSPANPEQYF. CDR3 bases: TGTGCCAGCAGCCCTGCGAACCCCGAGCAGTACTTC.

The chain uses TRBV28 and TRBJ1-3, with unresolved D. The V gene's germline CDR1 is MDHEN and CDR2 SYDVKM. This CDR3 contains 14 residues. Trimming left V 8 bases short and J 0 bases short, with 11 bases between. The CDR3: CASLNRVSGNTIYF. The CDR3 bases are TGTGCCAGCCTGAACCGAGTCTCTGGAAACACCATATATTTT.

The J gene is TRBJ1-3, the V gene TRBV25-1; 8 nucleotides align to TRBD1. The CDR3 is made up of 15 amino acids. V trimming: 5 bases; J trimming: 4 bases; junction bases outside the gene matches: 7. CDR1 MGHDK and CDR2 SYGVNS come from the germline V gene. In nucleotides, the CDR3 is TGTGCCAGCAGTCCCGGACAGGGCTCGGGAAACACCATATATTTT. This sequence encodes CASSPGQGSGNTIYF.

The chain couples TRBV12-3 or TRBV12-4 to TRBJ2-7; perhaps TRBD1 as D (6 bases). V shed 6 bases and J shed 6 bases, with 12 bases lying between them. The CDR3 contains 12 residues. CDR3 coding DNA: TGTGCCAGCAGGAAGGACAGTTTCGAGCAGTACTTC. It translates to CASRKDSFEQYF.

V and J are TRBV11-3 and TRBJ2-1, with D perhaps matching TRBD2 (6 bases). The ends were cut back, 0 bases at V and 2 bases at J, with 14 bases in the middle. Per germline, CDR1 SGHNT and CDR2 YENEEA. The CDR3 contains 17 residues. The CDR3 loop is CASSLDPGAATYNEQFF. In nucleotides, the CDR3 is TGTGCCAGCAGCTTAGATCCGGGAGCGGCTACCTACAATGAGCAGTTCTTC.

This sequence joins TRBV2 and TRBJ1-4; D ambiguous. The CDR3 is made up of 15 amino acids. V was shortened by 6 bases and J by 5 bases, with 16 bases between the two germline ends. CDR1 is SNHLY and CDR2 is FYNNEI in the germline V gene. The CDR3 sequence: CASSDSYSVNEKLFF. DNA of the CDR3: TGTGCCAGCAGCGATTCGTACAGTGTGAATGAAAAACTGTTTTTT.

This chain links TRBV18 with TRBJ1-4; D is ambiguous. CDR1 and CDR2 from the germline V gene are KGHSH and LQKENI. V lost 0 bases and J lost 12, with 5 bases in between. The CDR3 covers 11 residues. The chain's CDR3 is CASSPPEELFF. The CDR3 DNA reads TGTGCCAGCTCACCACCGGAGGAACTGTTTTTT.

The chain employs TRBV5-1 and TRBJ2-1; 12 nucleotides line up with TRBD2. Germline CDR1 and CDR2: SGHRS and YFSETQ. The V and J ends lost 2 bases and 3 bases, in that order; junction bases with no gene match: 3. This CDR3 spans 16 amino acids. DNA for the CDR3: TGCGCCAGCAGCTTAGGGACTAGCGGGTTCTACAATGAGCAGTTCTTC. This translates into CASSLGTSGFYNEQFF.

The J gene is TRBJ2-5, the V gene TRBV18; maybe TRBD2 (6 bases). V lost 2 bases and J lost 5, with 9 bases in between. Per germline, CDR1 KGHSH and CDR2 LQKENI. CDR3 length: 13 residues. The CDR3 loop is CASSPGLAETQYF. CDR3 bases: TGTGCCAGCTCACCAGGGCTAGCGGAGACCCAGTACTTC.

The genes are TRBV7-6 and TRBJ2-3; 11 bases are a match to TRBD2. This CDR3 has 16 residues. The J segment lost 3 bases and the V segment lost 5 bases, leaving 7 bases of the junction unmatched. From germline, CDR1 is SGHVS and CDR2 FNYEAQ. CDR3 DNA sequence: TGTGCCAGCAGCCCCTTTCTAGCGGGAGGTACAGATACGCAGTATTTT. Translated: CASSPFLAGGTDTQYF. Looking up the rest from reference TRBV7-6 and TRBJ2-3 gives the full variable domain: GAGVSQSPRYKVTKRGQDVALRCDPISGHVSLYWYRQALGQGPEFLTYFNYEAQQDKSGLPNDRFSAERPEGSISTLTIQRTEQRDSAMYRCASSPFLAGGTDTQYFGPGTRLTVL.

The rearrangement uses TRBV5-4 and TRBJ1-2; D ambiguous. V lost 9 bases and J lost 4, with 13 bases in between. The CDR3 covers 12 residues. Germline V gene sequence: CDR1 SGHNT, CDR2 YYREEE (reference sequence). The CDR3 loop is CATRTSGYGYTF. As DNA, the CDR3 is TGTGCCACCAGGACGTCGGGCTATGGCTACACCTTC. The full variable domain, rest sourced from reference TRBV5-4 and TRBJ1-2, is ETGVTQSPTHLIKTRGQQVTLRCSSQSGHNTVSWYQQALGQGPQFIFQYYREEENGRGNFPPRFSGLQFPNYSSELNVNALELDDSALYLCATRTSGYGYTFGSGTRLTVV.

V is TRBV7-9 and J is TRBJ1-5, with D perhaps TRBD1 (5 bases). V was shortened by 1 base and J by 3 bases, with 19 bases between the two germline ends. Germline-derived CDR1 and CDR2 are SEHNR and FQNEAQ (reference sequence). The CDR3 consists of 18 residues. CDR3 in amino acids: CASSLGGVGGEANQPQHF. CDR3 in DNA: TGTGCCAGCAGCTTAGGCGGAGTCGGGGGGGAGGCCAATCAGCCCCAGCATTTT.

This sequence joins TRBV6-5 and TRBJ1-2; D possibly corresponds to TRBD1 (5 bases). CDR3 size: 15 residues. Trimming took off 6 bases at V and 7 bases at J, with 21 bases between the two ends. Germline CDR1 is MNHEY and CDR2 is SVGAGI. The CDR3: CASRRDSWKDSGYTF. CDR3 DNA sequence: TGTGCCAGCAGGCGGGACTCCTGGAAGGATTCTGGCTACACCTTC.

V is TRBV6-2 or TRBV6-3 and J is TRBJ1-5; 9 positions match TRBD1. The CDR3 extends over 15 amino acids. The germline gives CDR1 MNHEY, CDR2 SVGEGT. The V and J ends lost 6 bases and 7 bases, in that order; junction bases with no gene match: 10. CDR3: CASSHGQGRWQPQHF. The CDR3 nucleotides read TGTGCCAGCAGCCACGGACAGGGGAGATGGCAGCCCCAGCATTTT.

This clone was observed once. The sample carries other DNA sequences with the same CDR3. The rearrangement joins TRBV5-4 to TRBJ2-3; D is ambiguous. Per the germline V gene, CDR1 is SGHNT and CDR2 is YYREEE (reference sequence). The V gene lost 1 base and the J gene lost 1 base, with 4 bases spanning the gap. CDR3 length: 13 residues. This CDR3 reads CASSLTGTDTQYF. Here the CDR3 DNA reads TGTGCCAGCAGCTTGACGGGCACAGATACGCAGTATTTT.

J is TRBJ2-2 and V is TRBV27; 9 nucleotides line up with TRBD1. The CDR3 is 17 residues long. With V trimmed by 6 bases and J by 6 bases, 14 bases remained unmatched. Per the germline V gene, CDR1 is MNHEY and CDR2 is SMNVEV (reference sequence). The CDR3 DNA reads as TGTGCCAGCAGCCGGCTGGGGACAGGGCTGAAGGCCGGGGAGCTGTTTTTT. Encoded protein: CASSRLGTGLKAGELFF.

The rearrangement joins TRBV5-6 to TRBJ2-1, with a tentative D call TRBD2 (6 bases). V was trimmed by 4 bases and J by 3 bases, leaving 14 bases between them. CDR3 size: 15 residues. CDR1 is SGHDT, CDR2 YYEEEE, per germline. The CDR3 sequence: CASSELLADYNEQFF. The CDR3 DNA reads TGTGCCAGCAGCGAACTACTAGCTGACTACAATGAGCAGTTCTTC.